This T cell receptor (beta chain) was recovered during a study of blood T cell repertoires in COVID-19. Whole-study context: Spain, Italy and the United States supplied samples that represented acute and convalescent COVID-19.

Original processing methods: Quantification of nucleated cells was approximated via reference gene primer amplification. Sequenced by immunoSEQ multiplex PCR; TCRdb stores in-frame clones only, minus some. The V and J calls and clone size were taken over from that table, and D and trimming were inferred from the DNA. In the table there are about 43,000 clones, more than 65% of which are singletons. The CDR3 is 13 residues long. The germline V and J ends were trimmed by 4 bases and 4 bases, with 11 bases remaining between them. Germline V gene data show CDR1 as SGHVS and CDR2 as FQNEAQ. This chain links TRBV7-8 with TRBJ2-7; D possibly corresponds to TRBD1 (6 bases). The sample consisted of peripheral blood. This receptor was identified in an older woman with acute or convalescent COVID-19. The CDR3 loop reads CASSYTGTYEQYF. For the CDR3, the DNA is TGTGCCAGCAGCTACACAGGGACGTACGAGCAGTACTTC.